Listed here are 26 T cell receptor beta chains from one sample, sequenced in a study of a mutant IDH1 vaccine in newly diagnosed glioma. These TCRs' antigens remain unknown. Documented time point: week 35, safety follow-up. A 20-mer mutant IDH1 peptide at 300 ug was injected subcutaneously with topical imiquimod. The method was immunoSEQ multiplex PCR; TCRdb's version includes in-frame clones alone and lacks a portion of them. The sample carries 45,000 to 60,000 clones, approximately 90% recorded once. This sample comprised PBMCs, obtained from a glioma patient whose treatment included an IDH1 peptide vaccine. These receptors were taken from a middle-aged woman with glioma.

The gene calls are TRBV18 and TRBJ2-6; D is uncertain. The germline V and J ends were trimmed by 1 base and 2 bases, with 6 bases remaining between them. Germline CDR1 is KGHSH and CDR2 is LQKENI. The CDR3 extends over 15 amino acids. CDR3 in amino acids: CASSPQAAGANVLTF. The CDR3 nucleotides read TGTGCCAGCTCACCACAGGCGGCTGGGGCCAACGTCCTGACTTTC.

The chain uses TRBV15 and TRBJ1-1; no reliable D call. This CDR3 contains 11 residues. Germline-derived CDR1 and CDR2 are LNHNV and YYDKDF (reference sequence). Trimming took off 0 bases at V and 4 bases at J, with 0 bases between the two ends. CDR3 nucleotide sequence: TGTGCCACCAGCAGAGACACTGAAGCTTTCTTT. Encoded protein: CATSRDTEAFF.

This chain joins TRBV7-2 and TRBJ2-7, with 7 nucleotides matching TRBD1. Germline V CDR1 and CDR2: SGHTA, FQGNSA. The CDR3 has 15 residues. V lost 3 bases and J lost 2; bases outside the gene matches: 7. CDR3 residues: CASSLDRQGTYEQYF. The CDR3 DNA sequence: TGTGCCAGCAGCTTGGACCGACAGGGAACCTACGAGCAGTACTTC.

CDR3 sequence (DNA): TGCGCCAGCCAGGACAGGGATGGAACTGAAGCTTTCTTT. Encoded protein: CASQDRDGTEAFF. This chain links TRBV10-1 with TRBJ1-1, with 8 nucleotides matching TRBD1. This CDR3 is 13 amino acids long. V shed 8 bases and J 5 bases; nucleotides not matched to a gene: 7. CDR1 is WNHNN, CDR2 SYGVQD, per germline (reference sequence).

The chain has TRBV6-1 and TRBJ1-5, with D perhaps TRBD1 (6 bases). The CDR3 is 15 amino acids. CDR1 and CDR2 from the germline V gene are MNHNS and SASEGT. V shed 7 bases and J shed 1 base, with 14 bases lying between them. This chain's CDR3 is CASNYREASNQPQHF. For the CDR3, the DNA is TGTGCCAGCAACTACAGGGAGGCGAGCAATCAGCCCCAGCATTTT.

This chain connects TRBV2 to TRBJ2-5, with D hard to call. V lost 2 bases to trimming and J lost 3 bases, with 4 bases between them. The germline V gene has CDR1 SNHLY and CDR2 FYNNEI. The CDR3 runs 12 residues. The CDR3 DNA is TGTGCCAGCAGTGAAAGGGAAGAGACCCAGTACTTC. This gives the protein CASSEREETQYF.

This chain uses TRBV27 with TRBJ2-7, with unresolved D. This CDR3 contains 14 residues. The V end lost 0 bases, the J end lost 6 bases, and 12 bases lay between the germline ends. In germline, CDR1 is MNHEY, CDR2 SMNVEV (reference sequence). CDR3 bases: TGTGCCAGCAGTTTATCGAGGCCAGTTGGCGAGCAGTACTTC. Encoded protein: CASSLSRPVGEQYF.

CDR3: CASSPSRVQETQYF. The CDR3 bases are TGTGCCAGCTCACCAAGCAGGGTACAAGAGACCCAGTACTTC. The chain uses TRBV18 and TRBJ2-5, with D possibly matching TRBD1 (5 bases). Trimming shortened V by 2 bases and J by 2 bases, and 9 bases separated the two germline ends. In germline, CDR1 is KGHSH, CDR2 LQKENI. The CDR3 sequence is 14 residues long.

Of note for this clone: At one boundary the junction diverges from the germline segment, which might be a read error. This sequence joins TRBV6-1 and TRBJ1-2; the D gene is possibly TRBD1 (6 bases). The length of the CDR3 is 13 residues. The germline CDR1 and CDR2 sequences are MNHNS and SASEGT. The CDR3 reads CASREAGADGYTF. In DNA form, the CDR3 reads TGTGCCAGCAGGGAAGCGGGGGCAGATGGCTACACCTTC.

The chain links TRBV5-1 to TRBJ2-7, with unresolved D. Deletions cut 2 bases from V and 0 bases from J, with 9 bases between. Germline CDR1 is SGHRS and CDR2 is YFSETQ. This CDR3 is built from 14 residues. The CDR3 region is CASSFDLTSYEQYF. The DNA for the CDR3 is TGCGCCAGCAGCTTTGATCTAACCTCCTACGAGCAGTACTTC.

Only a few counts were recorded for this clone. V gene TRBV7-6 combines with J gene TRBJ1-4; D gene ambiguous. The CDR3 is 15 residues long. The germline V gene encodes CDR1 SGHVS and CDR2 FNYEAQ. V lost 4 bases, J lost 7 bases, and 16 bases lay in between. The CDR3 loop is CASSSSPFYGEKLFF. The CDR3 DNA sequence: TGTGCCAGCAGCTCCTCCCCTTTTTACGGTGAAAAACTGTTTTTT.

Details on this clone: This same CDR3 is encoded by further DNA sequences in the sample. The chain joins TRBV6-5 to TRBJ1-3; D is uncertain. The germline gives CDR1 MNHEY, CDR2 SVGAGI. The CDR3 consists of 14 residues. Trimming stripped 6 bases from V and 0 bases from J, with 9 bases between. The chain's CDR3 is CASSPGGSGNTIYF. The CDR3 nucleotides read TGTGCCAGCAGCCCGGGAGGCTCTGGAAACACCATATATTTT.

The rearrangement joins TRBV6-5 to TRBJ2-7, with 8 positions matching TRBD2. The CDR3 runs 15 residues. V shed 3 bases, J shed 2 bases, and the junction held 6 bases outside the gene matches. The germline gives CDR1 MNHEY, CDR2 SVGAGI. As DNA, the CDR3 is TGTGCCAGCAGTTATATGCGGGGGGCGACCTACGAGCAGTACTTC. As protein: CASSYMRGATYEQYF.

In DNA, the CDR3 is TGTGCCAGCAAAGGTGGGACAGGGGGGCCAAGTTACTACGAGCAGTACTTC. Its translation is CASKGGTGGPSYYEQYF. The gene calls are TRBV2 and TRBJ2-7; 11 bases line up with TRBD1. The CDR3 sequence is 17 residues long. The trim removed 7 bases at V and 3 bases at J, leaving 14 bases unmatched. Germline assignment: CDR1 SNHLY and CDR2 FYNNEI.

This clone came up once. The sample contains more than one DNA sequence encoding this CDR3. J is TRBJ1-5 and V is TRBV5-1, with 11 bases identical to TRBD1. The germline CDR1 and CDR2 sequences are SGHRS and YFSETQ. The CDR3 sequence is 14 residues long. The junction had 1 base not matched to a gene; V was cut back by 3 bases and J by 5 bases. CDR3 sequence reads: CASSWGQGDQPQHF. In DNA, the CDR3 is TGCGCCAGCAGCTGGGGACAGGGGGATCAGCCCCAGCATTTT.

The V and J genes are TRBV4-1 and TRBJ2-7, with a tentative D call TRBD2 (6 bases). The CDR3 totals 16 residues. V gave up 4 bases and J gave up 2 bases, with 18 bases separating them. Per germline, CDR1 MGHRA and CDR2 YSYEKL. The CDR3 loop reads CASSRTRGSGAYEQYF. Written as DNA, the CDR3 is TGCGCCAGCAGCCGGACCCGGGGTAGCGGAGCCTACGAGCAGTACTTC.

This clone occurred once. Its ends do not fully match the called genes, so a read error is possible. The gene calls are TRBV7-7 and TRBJ2-2; 11 bases are a match to TRBD2. The V gene's germline CDR1 is SSHAT and CDR2 FNYEAQ (reference sequence). This CDR3 has 18 amino acids. The CDR3: CASSLEELAGDPPGELFF. As DNA, the CDR3 is TGTGCTAGCAGCTTAGAGGAACTAGCGGGAGACCCTCCCGGGGAGCTGTTTTTT.

The chain combines TRBV27 with TRBJ1-1; TRBD1 matches 8 bases. J lost 0 bases, V lost 6 bases, and 12 bases had no gene match. The CDR3 contains 17 residues. CDR1 is MNHEY and CDR2 is SMNVEV in the germline V gene (reference sequence). In nucleotides, the CDR3 is TGTGCCAGCAGAGCAATAGGACAGGGTATTATGAACACTGAAGCTTTCTTT. The encoded protein is CASRAIGQGIMNTEAFF.

The CDR3 bases are TGTGCCACCAGCAGAGGTCGTGATCAAGAGACCCAGTACTTC. Its translation: CATSRGRDQETQYF. The J gene is TRBJ2-5, the V gene TRBV15; the D is unclear. Trimming took 1 base from V and 2 from J, leaving 8 bases between them. The CDR3 sequence is 14 residues long. From germline, CDR1 is LNHNV and CDR2 YYDKDF (reference sequence). The full variable domain, its missing parts supplied by reference TRBV15 and TRBJ2-5, is DAMVIQNPRYQVTQFGKPVTLSCSQTLNHNVMYWYQQKSSQAPKLLFHYYDKDFNNEADTPDNFQSRRPNTSFCFLDIRSPGLGDTAMYLCATSRGRDQETQYFGPGTRLLVL.

The chain recombines TRBV5-1 with TRBJ2-1; TRBD2 is a possible D gene (6 bases). Germline V gene lookup returns CDR1 SGHRS and CDR2 YFSETQ. The CDR3 has 15 residues. The V end lost 1 base, the J end lost 6 bases, and 14 bases lay between the germline ends. The CDR3: CASSLFPSVGNEQFF. The DNA for the CDR3 is TGCGCCAGCAGCTTGTTCCCTAGCGTGGGCAATGAGCAGTTCTTC.

V usage is TRBV7-6 and J usage is TRBJ1-2; 12 bases agree with TRBD1. The V segment lost 5 bases and the J segment 8 bases; nucleotides outside the gene matches: 9. This CDR3 has 15 amino acids. CDR1 is SGHVS, CDR2 FNYEAQ, per germline. The CDR3 DNA reads as TGTGCCAGCAGCCCAGGGACAGGGGGCCCAGAGGGCTACACCTTC. Translating gives CASSPGTGGPEGYTF.

V usage is TRBV13 and J usage is TRBJ2-5; TRBD1 agrees at 12 bases. The trim removed 4 bases at V and 4 bases at J, leaving 10 bases unmatched. Germline V gene lookup returns CDR1 PRHDT and CDR2 FYEKMQ (reference sequence). CDR3 length: 17 amino acids. Written as DNA, the CDR3 is TGTGCCAGCAGCTGGCGGGACAGGGGGCTGGGTGGAGAGACCCAGTACTTC. It is translated as CASSWRDRGLGGETQYF.

V and J are TRBV5-6 and TRBJ1-3; D is ambiguous. V shed 2 bases and J shed 2 bases, with 5 bases lying between them. The CDR3 extends over 13 amino acids. Germline assignment: CDR1 SGHDT and CDR2 YYEEEE. This CDR3 reads CASSLSPGNTIYF. CDR3 DNA sequence: TGTGCCAGCAGCTTAAGCCCTGGAAACACCATATATTTT.

This chain links TRBV27 with TRBJ2-7; D remains ambiguous. The V end was cut by 2 bases, the J end by 5 bases, with 13 bases between. The germline CDR1 and CDR2 sequences are MNHEY and SMNVEV (reference sequence). The CDR3 length is 14 residues. The CDR3 protein is CASSLTSPRDEQYF. DNA of the CDR3: TGTGCCAGCAGTTTAACGTCCCCCCGGGACGAGCAGTACTTC.

The chain has TRBV7-2 and TRBJ2-1; the D gene could be TRBD1 or TRBD2 (5 bases each). The CDR3 extends over 15 amino acids. The ends were cut back, 4 bases at V and 8 bases at J, with 18 bases in the middle. Germline-derived CDR1 and CDR2 are SGHTA and FQGNSA. In nucleotides, the CDR3 is TGTGCCAGCAGCTACCAAGGAACGGGGCCAGATGAGCAGTTCTTC. Translation gives CASSYQGTGPDEQFF.

The chain links TRBV7-2 to TRBJ1-6, with D hard to call. Trimming took off 5 bases at V and 5 bases at J, with 19 bases between the two ends. This CDR3 spans 17 amino acids. Germline V CDR1 and CDR2: SGHTA, FQGNSA. Written as DNA, the CDR3 is TGTGCCAGCAGCCCCTCTATGGCTTCAACCGATAATTCACCCCTCCACTTT. This gives the protein CASSPSMASTDNSPLHF.